This T cell receptor (beta chain) was identified in a study of PD-1 blockade in classical Hodgkin lymphoma. The protocol was immunoSEQ multiplex PCR, while the TCRdb copy is restricted to in-frame clones and leaves out a portion. The table includes 4,000 to 6,000 clones, roughly 65% detected once. The ends lost 3 bases at V and 8 bases at J; junction bases unmatched: 8. The CDR3 runs to 15 residues. Germline assignment: CDR1 SGHTA and CDR2 FQGNSA. The time point denotes: cycle 4 day 1 (C4D1), after more than five weeks of nivolumab. Exposure to brentuximab vedotin varied, and each patient had relapsed following autologous stem cell transplantation. The investigators isolated CD8+ T cells from thawed PBMCs using magnetic negative selection.

The clonotype was recovered from a human donor with classical Hodgkin lymphoma. This rearrangement joins TRBV7-2 to TRBJ2-1, with 9 bases fitting TRBD2. The sample here was CD8+ T cells from blood, taken before the fourth cycle of nivolumab. CDR3 protein: CASSLGGRAIDEQFF. Here the CDR3 DNA reads TGTGCCAGCAGCTTGGGCGGGAGGGCCATCGATGAGCAGTTCTTC.